The clone carrying this T cell receptor (beta chain) was seen many times. Amplification of TCR alpha and beta CDR3 regions from RNA used iRepertoire nested multiplex PCR. For one-step reverse transcription and amplification, about 85-400 ng of tissue mRNA or PBMC total RNA was used. TCRdb re-analysed the multiplex PCR reads in MiXCR, keeping a single row per CDR3 protein. The sample yields 95,000 to 150,000 distinct CDR3 sequences, less than 30% seen once. The length of the CDR3 is 16 residues. Germline CDR1 reads DFQATT; CDR2 reads SNEGSKA (reference sequence). V lost 1 base, J lost 1 base, and 4 bases stayed unmatched. These data come from a study of glioma-infiltrating T cells.

The sequencing input was glioma tissue, nonneoplastic brain tissue, or PBMCs (not recorded which). The chain carries TRBV20-1 and TRBJ1-5; 10 nucleotides align to TRBD1. The TCR originated in a human donor with low-grade glioma or glioblastoma, undergoing nonglioma brain surgery, or in good health (not recorded which). In DNA, the CDR3 is TGCAGTGCTAGAGCGCAGACAGGGGGCAGCAATCAGCCCCAGCATTTT. This sequence encodes CSARAQTGGSNQPQHF.